The T cell receptor (beta chain) described here comes from a study of cytomegalovirus exposure and HLA in healthy donors. Germline CDR1 is MNHEY and CDR2 is SMNVEV (reference sequence). The V gene lost 0 bases and the J gene lost 4 bases, with 13 bases spanning the gap. CDR3 length: 16 residues. Study-level findings and limits: Rarity held for most TCR sequences, but there were some public TCRs that occurred in many donors.

A note on this clone: Its antigen remains unidentified.

The table came from immunoSEQ multiplex PCR; TCRdb's copy has only in-frame clones and leaves some out. The sample contains more than 200,000 clones, roughly 91% of which appear only once. The chain links TRBV27 to TRBJ2-1, with D perhaps assigned TRBD1 or TRBD2 (5 bases each). This TCR was recovered from a woman in her thirties in good health and CMV-seronegative. Sequences were obtained from PBMCs. The CDR3 loop is CASSLSAGALYNEQFF. The CDR3 DNA sequence: TGTGCCAGCAGTTTATCTGCCGGGGCCCTATACAATGAGCAGTTCTTC.